What follows describes a single TCR beta chain. Antigen: not known. Germline V gene lookup returns CDR1 SGHTA and CDR2 FQGNSA. V was pared by 2 bases and J by 0 bases, with 7 bases between. The CDR3 length is 14 residues. The data derive from a study of glioma-infiltrating T cells after dendritic cell vaccination. At the level of the study: Patients received three intradermal dendritic cell vaccine injections at biweekly intervals.

Described time point: after dendritic cell vaccination, including at tumor progression/relapse. Sequencing was performed with immunoSEQ multiplex PCR; in TCRdb, only in-frame clones are kept and a portion is missing. Of about 87,000 clones in the sample, around 83% were seen once. The study's findings and limits: Survival was not directly related to TCR clonality in these patients.

The sequence was collected from a human donor with glioblastoma. The material was blood, obtained after dendritic cell vaccination. The chain joins TRBV7-2 to TRBJ1-2; no clear D. The CDR3 spells CASSLSVANYGYTF. CDR3 bases: TGTGCCAGCAGCTTAAGTGTAGCTAACTATGGCTACACCTTC.